This record covers a single TCR beta chain. Antigen: not known. The sample originates from a study of identical twins. Study-wide results and limits: Analyses of zero insertions could, in part, be confounded by invariant MAIT and iNKT cells.

Trimming stripped 4 bases from V and 0 bases from J, with 16 bases between. The CDR3 covers 17 residues. The V gene's germline CDR1 is SGHRS and CDR2 YFSETQ. Via MiXCR, TCRdb re-called the 5' RACE reads, giving one row per CDR3 protein. The data show approximately 620,000 distinct CDR3 sequences, with 8.6% seen just once and approximately 0.94% held by the top ten. This sample was shared with a second study, whose subject was yellow fever vaccine responses in identical twins. This second study notes: Reported findings indicate that twins' vaccine T cell responses seemed partially convergent, partially personalized.

The sequence came from a woman in her late teens or twenties in good health. Sequencing was performed on PBMCs. This sequence joins TRBV5-1 and TRBJ2-2; D may match TRBD1 or TRBD2 (6 bases each). The CDR3 here is CASSRGEGGANTGELFF. CDR3 DNA: TGCGCCAGCAGCCGAGGAGAGGGGGGAGCGAACACCGGGGAGCTGTTTTTT.